Here is one T cell receptor beta chain with its context. Its specificity is not known. Between the trimmed V and J ends, which lost 8 bases and 10 bases, there was a span of 17 bases. Per the germline V gene, CDR1 is MNHNS and CDR2 is SASEGT. CDR3 length equals 12 residues. Both 60 Vbeta primers and 13 Jbeta primers went into the PCR. TCRdb's copy holds only in-frame clones and misses some; the assay was immunoSEQ multiplex PCR. The table records approximately 170,000 clones, around 68% of them present only once. The data were taken from a study of cytomegalovirus exposure and HLA in healthy donors. Study-level points and caveats: Among immune exposure information, only CMV serostatus was available. Later on, analysis showed that most CMV-associated TCR beta chains appeared to be HLA-restricted. In a later analysis, specific HLA alleles were associated with approximately 16,000 TCR beta sequences at a 0.05 false discovery rate.

The origin of this receptor is a girl under 18 in good health and CMV-seronegative. The J gene is TRBJ1-2, the V gene TRBV6-1; D may be TRBD1 (5 bases). The source material was PBMCs. Here the CDR3 DNA reads TGTGCCAGCCTGACAGTCAGGTCGGACTACACCTTC. Translated, it gives CASLTVRSDYTF.